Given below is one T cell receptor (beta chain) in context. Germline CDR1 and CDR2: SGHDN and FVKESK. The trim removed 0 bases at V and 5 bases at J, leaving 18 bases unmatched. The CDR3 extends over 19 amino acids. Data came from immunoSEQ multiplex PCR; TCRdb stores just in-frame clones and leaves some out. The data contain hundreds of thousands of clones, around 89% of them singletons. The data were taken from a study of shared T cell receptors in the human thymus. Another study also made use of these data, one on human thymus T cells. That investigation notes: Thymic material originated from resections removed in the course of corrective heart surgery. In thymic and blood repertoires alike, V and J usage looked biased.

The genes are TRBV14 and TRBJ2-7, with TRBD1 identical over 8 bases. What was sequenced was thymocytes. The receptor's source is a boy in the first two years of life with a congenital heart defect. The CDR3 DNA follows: TGTGCCAGCAGCCAAGACACACGTGAGGGCAGGGGGCGCGTCCACGAGCAGTACTTC. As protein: CASSQDTREGRGRVHEQYF.